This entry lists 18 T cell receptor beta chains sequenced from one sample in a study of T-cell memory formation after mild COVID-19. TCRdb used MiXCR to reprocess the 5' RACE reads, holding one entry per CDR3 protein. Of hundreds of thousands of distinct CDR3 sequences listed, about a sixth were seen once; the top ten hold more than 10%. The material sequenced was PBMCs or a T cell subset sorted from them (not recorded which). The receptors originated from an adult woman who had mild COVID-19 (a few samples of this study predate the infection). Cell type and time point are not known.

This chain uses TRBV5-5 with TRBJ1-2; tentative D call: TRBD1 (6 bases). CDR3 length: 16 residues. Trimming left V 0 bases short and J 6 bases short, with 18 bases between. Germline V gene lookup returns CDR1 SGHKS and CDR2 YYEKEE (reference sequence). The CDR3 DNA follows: TGTGCCAGCAGCTTGGCCTCGGACAGCCGATATAATGGCTACACCTTC. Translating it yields CASSLASDSRYNGYTF. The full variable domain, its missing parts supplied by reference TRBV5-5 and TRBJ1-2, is DAGVTQSPTHLIKTRGQQVTLRCSPISGHKSVSWYQQVLGQGPQFIFQYYEKEERGRGNFPDRFSARQFPNYSSELNVNALLLGDSALYLCASSLASDSRYNGYTFGSGTRLTVV.

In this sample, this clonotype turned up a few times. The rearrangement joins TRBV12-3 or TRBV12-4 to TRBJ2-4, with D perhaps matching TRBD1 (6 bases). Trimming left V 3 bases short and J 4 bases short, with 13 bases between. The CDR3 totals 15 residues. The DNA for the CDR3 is TGTGCCAGCAGTTTTATGAGAGGGACAAAAAACATTCAGTACTTC. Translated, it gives CASSFMRGTKNIQYF.

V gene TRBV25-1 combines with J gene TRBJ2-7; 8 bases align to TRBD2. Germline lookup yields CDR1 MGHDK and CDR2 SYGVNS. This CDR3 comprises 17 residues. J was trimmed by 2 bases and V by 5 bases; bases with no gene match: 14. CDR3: CASSRSTSGSPPYEQYF. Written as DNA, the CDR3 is TGTGCCAGCAGTCGTTCTACTAGCGGAAGCCCTCCCTACGAGCAGTACTTC.

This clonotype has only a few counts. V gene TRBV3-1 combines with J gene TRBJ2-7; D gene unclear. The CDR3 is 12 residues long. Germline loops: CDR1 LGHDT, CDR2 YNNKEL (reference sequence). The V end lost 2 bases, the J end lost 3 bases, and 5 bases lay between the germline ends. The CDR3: CASSQISYEQYF. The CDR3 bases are TGTGCCAGCAGCCAAATTAGCTACGAGCAGTACTTC.

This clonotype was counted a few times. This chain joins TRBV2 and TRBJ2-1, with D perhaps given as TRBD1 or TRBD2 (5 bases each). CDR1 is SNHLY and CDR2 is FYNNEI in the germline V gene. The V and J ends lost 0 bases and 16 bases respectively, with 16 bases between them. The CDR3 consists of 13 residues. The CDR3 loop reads CASSEAQTGGTFF. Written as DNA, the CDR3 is TGTGCCAGCAGTGAAGCGCAAACAGGAGGTACTTTCTTC.

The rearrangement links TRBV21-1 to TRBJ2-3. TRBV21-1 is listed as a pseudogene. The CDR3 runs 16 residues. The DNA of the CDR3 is TGTGCCAGCAGCATGCAACCCAGGCCTAGCACAGATACGCAGTATTTT. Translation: CASSMQPRPSTDTQYF.

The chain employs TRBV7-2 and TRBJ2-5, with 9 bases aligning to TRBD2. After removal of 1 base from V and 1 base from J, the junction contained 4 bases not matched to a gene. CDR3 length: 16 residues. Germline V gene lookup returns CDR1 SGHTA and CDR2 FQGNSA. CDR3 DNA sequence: TGTGCCAGCAGCTTAGTTAGCGGGAGCCCCCAAGAGACCCAGTACTTC. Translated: CASSLVSGSPQETQYF.

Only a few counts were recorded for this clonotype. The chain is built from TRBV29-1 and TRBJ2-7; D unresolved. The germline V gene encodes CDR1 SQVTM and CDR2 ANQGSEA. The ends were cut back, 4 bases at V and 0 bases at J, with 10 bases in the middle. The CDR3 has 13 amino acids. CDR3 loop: CSVGTQSSYEQYF. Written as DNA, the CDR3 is TGCAGCGTTGGGACCCAGAGCTCCTACGAGCAGTACTTC.

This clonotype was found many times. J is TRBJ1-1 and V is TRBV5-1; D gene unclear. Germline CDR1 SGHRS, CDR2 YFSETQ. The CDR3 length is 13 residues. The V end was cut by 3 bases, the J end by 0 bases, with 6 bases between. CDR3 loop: CASSSTVNTEAFF. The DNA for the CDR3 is TGCGCCAGCAGCTCAACAGTGAACACTGAAGCTTTCTTT. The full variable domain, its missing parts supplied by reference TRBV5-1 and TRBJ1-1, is KAGVTQTPRYLIKTRGQQVTLSCSPISGHRSVSWYQQTPGQGLQFLFEYFSETQRNKGNFPGRFSGRQFSNSRSEMNVSTLELGDSALYLCASSSTVNTEAFFGQGTRLTVV.

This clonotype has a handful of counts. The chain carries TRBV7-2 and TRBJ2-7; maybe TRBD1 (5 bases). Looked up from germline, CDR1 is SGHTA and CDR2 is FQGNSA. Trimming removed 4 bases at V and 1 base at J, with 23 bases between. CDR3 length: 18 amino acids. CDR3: CASSYLHLPDIPSYEQYF. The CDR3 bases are TGTGCCAGCAGCTATCTGCATTTACCGGACATACCGTCCTACGAGCAGTACTTC. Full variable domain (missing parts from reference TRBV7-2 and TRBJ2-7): GAGVSQSPSNKVTEKGKDVELRCDPISGHTALYWYRQSLGQGLEFLIYFQGNSAPDKSGLPSDRFSAERTGGSVSTLTIQRTQQEDSAVYLCASSYLHLPDIPSYEQYFGPGTRLTVT.

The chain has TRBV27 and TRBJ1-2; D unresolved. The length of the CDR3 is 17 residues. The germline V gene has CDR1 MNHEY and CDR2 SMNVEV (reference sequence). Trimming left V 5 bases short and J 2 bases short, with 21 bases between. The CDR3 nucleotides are TGTGCCAGCAGTCCCCTCTTCACCCGAGGCCGGAACTATGGCTACACCTTC. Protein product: CASSPLFTRGRNYGYTF.

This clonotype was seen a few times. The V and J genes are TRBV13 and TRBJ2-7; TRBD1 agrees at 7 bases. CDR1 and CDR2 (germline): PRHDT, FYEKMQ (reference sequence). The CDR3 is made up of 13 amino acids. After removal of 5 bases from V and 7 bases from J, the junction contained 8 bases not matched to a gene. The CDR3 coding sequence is TGTGCCAGCAGCCCCGGGACAGCTTGGGAGCAGTACTTC. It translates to CASSPGTAWEQYF.

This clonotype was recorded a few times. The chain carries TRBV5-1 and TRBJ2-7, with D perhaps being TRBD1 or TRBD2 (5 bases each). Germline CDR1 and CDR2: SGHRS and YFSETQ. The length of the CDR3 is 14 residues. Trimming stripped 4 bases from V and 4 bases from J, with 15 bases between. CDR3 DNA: TGCGCCAGCAGCCGGGACGGACTGTCGTACGAGCAGTACTTC. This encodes CASSRDGLSYEQYF.

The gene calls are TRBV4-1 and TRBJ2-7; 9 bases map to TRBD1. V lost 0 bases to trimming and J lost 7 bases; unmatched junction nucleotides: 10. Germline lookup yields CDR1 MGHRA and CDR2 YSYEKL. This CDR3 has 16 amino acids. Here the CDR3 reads CASSQDLRTGVAEQYF. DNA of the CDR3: TGCGCCAGCAGCCAAGATCTGAGGACAGGGGTTGCGGAGCAGTACTTC.

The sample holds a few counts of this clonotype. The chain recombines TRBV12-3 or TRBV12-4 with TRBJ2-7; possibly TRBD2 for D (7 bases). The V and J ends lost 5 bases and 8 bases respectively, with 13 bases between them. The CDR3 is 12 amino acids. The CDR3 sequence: CASSGGASKQYF. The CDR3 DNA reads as TGTGCCAGCAGTGGGGGGGCTTCAAAGCAGTACTTC.

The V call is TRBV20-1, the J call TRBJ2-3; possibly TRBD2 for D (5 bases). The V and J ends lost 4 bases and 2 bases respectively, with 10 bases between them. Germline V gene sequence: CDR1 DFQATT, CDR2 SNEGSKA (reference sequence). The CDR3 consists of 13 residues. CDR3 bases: TGCAGTGCTATACTAGGTAACACAGATACGCAGTATTTT. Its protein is CSAILGNTDTQYF.

CDR3 loop: CASSSRLAASVEQFF. The DNA for the CDR3 is TGCGCCAGCAGCTCCAGACTAGCGGCCAGCGTCGAGCAGTTCTTC. This chain joins TRBV5-1 and TRBJ2-1, with 9 bases that match TRBD2. The CDR3 extends over 15 amino acids. The V segment lost 3 bases and the J segment 10 bases; nucleotides outside the gene matches: 11. Germline V gene lookup returns CDR1 SGHRS and CDR2 YFSETQ.

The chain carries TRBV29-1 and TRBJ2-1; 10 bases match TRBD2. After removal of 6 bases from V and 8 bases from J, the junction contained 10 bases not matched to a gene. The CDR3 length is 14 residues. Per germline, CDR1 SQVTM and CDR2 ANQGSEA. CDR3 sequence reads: CSVLRLAGIHEQFF. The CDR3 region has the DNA TGCAGCGTCCTCAGACTAGCGGGTATCCATGAGCAGTTCTTC.